This T cell receptor beta chain is from a study of blood T cell repertoires in COVID-19 (dated by TCRdb to the early 2020s). A note on the overall study: Collaborator samples came from the United States, Italy and Spain and covered acute and convalescent phases of COVID-19. The material from the prospective study consisted of cDNA or gDNA derived from T cells, B-cell-depleted T cells, or PBMCs. Deeply sampled blood TCRbeta repertoires from subjects exposed to, actively infected with, or recovered from COVID-19 were included in the dataset. A freely available public database, intended as a resource for researchers studying the immune response to SARS-CoV-2, is where the repertoires were released. Samples were obtained from the ongoing ImmuneRACE study (first 160 participants) and from over 1,000 subjects provided by 6 global collaborators. A de-identified subject ID, COVID-19 status, age in years and sex were almost always included in the sample metadata. Where available, HLA class I and class II types were taken from metadata supplied by the sample provider and were not determined by assay-based typing. Study-level results and caveats: How much clinical and demographic metadata was included differed by source and by participant, and the metadata was provided uncurated.

TCRbeta CDR3 regions were amplified from genomic DNA by means of the immunoSEQ Assay, a bias-controlled multiplex PCR. The published analysis was carried out like this. The number of nucleated cells in each sample was estimated from the amplification of reference gene primers within the assay. Sequence reads were collapsed and filtered to measure the absolute abundance of every unique TCRbeta CDR3 rearrangement. For each sample, productive Simpson clonality was calculated by taking the square root of Simpson's diversity index across productive rearrangements. As stored in TCRdb, this immuneACCESS dataset retains in-frame rearrangements with V and J assigned. A fraction of the clones does not appear; measured against another copy, unresolved V genes explain less than half of the discrepancy, and the remainder lacks a known reason. D and trimming were read from the DNA, whereas the V and J calls and clone size are those reported in that table. The sample table holds 300,000 to 400,000 clones, of which around 87% were seen once. The ten largest clonotypes hold about 2% of the sample.

The CDR3 numbers 14 residues from cysteine through phenylalanine. The only DNA kept is the CDR3, 42 bases in frame from the first base. The V and J ends are trimmed by 4 bases and 5 bases, leaving 14 bases between them. CDR1 and CDR2 (SNHLY, FYNNEI) derive from the germline V gene. At one collaborating source in Seattle, patients were enrolled during active infection and were followed longitudinally through the course of disease. The collaborating institutions used their own protocols to collect whole blood in K2EDTA tubes. For TCRbeta analysis, collaborators shipped samples as frozen whole blood, isolated PBMCs, or DNA extracted from either of those sample types. On this clone itself: Its recognized antigen is unknown. Base quality data are lacking; no much larger clone is found one base away.

The V and J genes are TRBV2 and TRBJ1-2; TRBD1 is a possible D gene, resting on 5 matching bases. The sample was peripheral blood. This TCR derives from a woman aged 55-70 years with COVID-19, enrolled during active disease. At the DNA level, the sequence is TGTGCCAGCAGTGTTGTAACAGGCACTTATGGCTACACCTTC. The resulting protein is CASSVVTGTYGYTF.